This T cell receptor beta chain originates from a study of CD8+CD57+ T cells in acquired aplastic anemia. Across the whole study: Mean DNA quantity obtained from sorted CD4+ and CD8+ cells was about 3 ug. Healthy donors gave about 10 million reads on average for CD4+ cells.

The study's findings and limits: CD8+ Simpson's diversity showed no significant patient-control difference. Patients and controls were found to share fewer than 35 CD8+ CDR3 sequences.

The CDR3 runs 16 residues. Trimming cost V 5 bases and J 0 bases, with 14 bases left between them. Germline CDR1 and CDR2: MNHNY and SVGAGI (reference sequence). It was genomic DNA that served as the template for profiling TCR beta VDJ and CDR3. A single record per CDR3 protein comes from TCRdb applying MiXCR to the reads. This sample has just over 400,000 distinct CDR3 sequences, with roughly 68% found just once. For this clonotype: Its antigen is unknown.

This TCR derives from a human donor in good health, serving as a control. The sample taken for sequencing was sorted CD4+, CD8+, or CD8+CD57+ T cells (not recorded which) from PBMCs. V and J are TRBV6-6 and TRBJ1-3; possible D gene TRBD1, 6 bases. The DNA of the CDR3 is TGTGCCAGCAGTCCCTGGACAGCCAACTCTGGAAACACCATATATTTT. Protein sequence: CASSPWTANSGNTIYF.